What follows describes a single T cell receptor beta chain. This entry belongs to a study of blood T cell repertoires in COVID-19. About the study: Material from acute and convalescent COVID-19 was sourced from the United States, Italy and Spain. Sources were T cells, B-cell-depleted T cells, or PBMCs; the material itself was cDNA or gDNA.

The germline V gene encodes CDR1 MNHEY and CDR2 SVGEGT. Trimming stripped 7 bases from V and 1 base from J, with 18 bases between. The CDR3 covers 16 residues. Data came from immunoSEQ multiplex PCR; TCRdb stores just in-frame clones and leaves some out. The table has hundreds of thousands of clones, 91% seen once. The rearrangement uses TRBV6-2 or TRBV6-3 and TRBJ2-3, with D possibly matching TRBD2 (6 bases). The sequenced sample was peripheral blood. The origin of this receptor is a young woman who had recovered from COVID-19. The CDR3 reads CASTPGWLARTDTQYF. The CDR3 DNA follows: TGTGCCAGCACCCCGGGCTGGCTAGCGCGCACAGATACGCAGTATTTT.